Listed below are T cell receptor beta chains from one sample, sequenced in a study of blood T cell repertoires in COVID-19. Data came from immunoSEQ multiplex PCR; TCRdb stores just in-frame clones and leaves some out. The sample shows approximately 170,000 clones, roughly 80% of them seen only once. Sequencing input: PBMCs or T cells enriched from blood (not recorded which). These receptors all come from a woman between 25 and 40 years old who had recovered from COVID-19. CDR3s include the opening cysteine and the closing phenylalanine or tryptophan. A D gene is named only where the DNA matches it firmly. Only some rows state a clone size, as once, few, many or a class for expanded clones.

-	13	TRBV7-9	-	TRBJ1-2	TGTGCCAGCAGTTTTTCCTCTAACTATGGCTACACCTTC	CASSFSSNYGYTF
-	15	TRBV19	-	TRBJ2-1	TGTGCCAGTAGTATCGTAGCCAACCACTACAATGAGCAGTTCTTC	CASSIVANHYNEQFF
-	10	TRBV29-1	-	TRBJ1-2	TGCAGCGTGGAGGGGTATGGCTACACCTTC	CSVEGYGYTF
TRBD1	15	TRBV9	-	TRBJ2-7	TGTGCCAGCAGCGCCCTCGCAGGGGGAGCCTACGAGCAGTACTTC	CASSALAGGAYEQYF
-	17	TRBV4-1	-	TRBJ2-1	TGCGCCAGCAGCCAAGTCGACCTAGGTTTCTCCCACAATGAGCAGTTCTTC	CASSQVDLGFSHNEQFF
-	17	TRBV4-1	-	TRBJ1-5	TGCGCCAGCAGCCAAGATTGGAGGGAACAGGGCAATCAGCCCCAGCATTTT	CASSQDWREQGNQPQHF
TRBD1	16	TRBV12-5	-	TRBJ2-5	TGTGCTAGTGCCCAATTCCGGGACAGGGAGGGAGAGACCCAGTACTTC	CASAQFRDREGETQYF
TRBD2	15	TRBV18	-	TRBJ2-5	TGTGCCAGCTCACCACCTACTAGCGGGATGGAGACCCAGTACTTC	CASSPPTSGMETQYF
-	13	TRBV9	-	TRBJ2-5	TGTGCCAGCAGCGTCGACATACAAGAGACCCAGTACTTC	CASSVDIQETQYF
-	14	TRBV5-4	-	TRBJ1-5	TGTGCCAGCAGCCAATTCCAGACAGATCAGCCCCAGCATTTT	CASSQFQTDQPQHF
TRBD1	15	TRBV5-6	-	TRBJ2-2	TGTGCCAGCAGCTTGGGGACAGGGACCACCGGGGAGCTGTTTTTT	CASSLGTGTTGELFF
-	20	TRBV21-1	-	TRBJ2-3	TGTGCCAGCTCGCTCATCTTAAGACGGAGTGGCGGGACCATCACAGATACGCAGTATTTT	CASSLILRRSGGTITDTQYF
-	13	TRBV30	-	TRBJ1-2	TGTGCCTGGAGTGCCGCCGGGACTGGGGGCTACACCTTC	CAWSAAGTGGYTF
TRBD1	15	TRBV14	-	TRBJ2-1	TGTGCCACCAGGGCTAGGGACAGATTTTTCAATGAGCAGTTCTTC	CATRARDRFFNEQFF
-	13	TRBV29-1	-	TRBJ2-1	TGCAGCGGAATAGAGGACAAATACAATGAGCAGTTCTTC	CSGIEDKYNEQFF
-	15	TRBV28	-	TRBJ1-2	TGTGCCAGCAGTTCGCCGGGGGGGCGCGGCTATGGCTACACCTTC	CASSSPGGRGYGYTF
TRBD2	17	TRBV9	-	TRBJ2-3	TGTGCCAGCAGCGCGACTAGCGGGAGGGGATTTACAGATACGCAGTATTTT	CASSATSGRGFTDTQYF
TRBD2	15	TRBV29-1	once	TRBJ2-2	TGCAGCGTCCTGGGACTAGCGGGGGGCGCCGGGGAGCTGTTTTTT	CSVLGLAGGAGELFF
TRBD1	17	TRBV29-1	-	TRBJ2-7	TGCAGCGTTGAAGGTCCCCACCCGGGACAGGGGGTGTACGAGCAGTACTTC	CSVEGPHPGQGVYEQYF
-	21	TRBV29-1	-	TRBJ2-1	TGCAGCGCGTTATCCGACCACAGGGGAATACGAGTGACTAGCTCCTACAATGAGCAGTTCTTC	CSALSDHRGIRVTSSYNEQFF
TRBD2	19	TRBV4-2	-	TRBJ2-3	TGTGCCAGCAGCCAGGACATAGCGGGGGGCTCAGTCAACACAGATACGCAGTATTTT	CASSQDIAGGSVNTDTQYF
-	15	TRBV28	-	TRBJ2-1	TGTGCCAGCAGTTTATTAGCGAGCTCCTACAATGAGCAGTTCTTC	CASSLLASSYNEQFF
-	13	TRBV5-1	-	TRBJ1-4	TGCGCCAGCTCGGTCGGGACTAATGAAAAACTGTTTTTT	CASSVGTNEKLFF
-	13	TRBV20-1	-	TRBJ2-2	TGCAGTGCTAGTAGGGGAGGAACCGGGGAGCTGTTTTTT	CSASRGGTGELFF
TRBD2	14	TRBV2	-	TRBJ2-5	TGTGCCAGCATCACGCGGGGGGGCCAAGAGACCCAGTACTTC	CASITRGGQETQYF
TRBD1	17	TRBV7-6	-	TRBJ1-3	TGTGCCAGCAGCTTAGCCTCAGGGGGCCCTGGGAGAAACACCATATATTTT	CASSLASGGPGRNTIYF
TRBD2	13	TRBV10-3	-	TRBJ2-3	TGTGCCACTCTGACTAGCGGCACAGATACGCAGTATTTT	CATLTSGTDTQYF
TRBD1	14	TRBV5-6	-	TRBJ1-1	TGTGCCAGCAGCCCATACAGGGGGAACACTGAAGCTTTCTTT	CASSPYRGNTEAFF
TRBD1	17	TRBV5-1	-	TRBJ2-2	TGCGCCAGCAGCCTCACACCGGGACAGGGGAACACCGGGGAGCTGTTTTTT	CASSLTPGQGNTGELFF
-	15	TRBV7-9	-	TRBJ2-3	TGTGCCAGCAGCTTAGCGCCTCAGTTCACAGATACGCAGTATTTT	CASSLAPQFTDTQYF
-	15	TRBV3-1/TRBV3-2	-	TRBJ1-4	TGTGCCAGCAGCCAAGTTAGAGGAGCGGGTGAAAAACTGTTTTTT	CASSQVRGAGEKLFF
TRBD1	14	TRBV5-1	-	TRBJ1-1	TGCGCCAGCATGGGGACAGGGGGGTTCAGTGAAGCTTTCTTT	CASMGTGGFSEAFF
-	14	TRBV20-1	-	TRBJ2-7	TGCAGTGCTAGTCCGGGGGACGGTACCTACGAGCAGTACTTC	CSASPGDGTYEQYF
TRBD2	17	TRBV4-2	-	TRBJ2-3	TGTGCCAGCAGCCAAGCCCCCAGCGGGGGGGCGAGAGATACGCAGTATTTT	CASSQAPSGGARDTQYF
-	20	TRBV5-1	-	TRBJ1-2	TGCGCCAGCAGCTCAGCTGGCTCGGGAAATCTCCCAAAATCCAACTATGGCTACACCTTC	CASSSAGSGNLPKSNYGYTF